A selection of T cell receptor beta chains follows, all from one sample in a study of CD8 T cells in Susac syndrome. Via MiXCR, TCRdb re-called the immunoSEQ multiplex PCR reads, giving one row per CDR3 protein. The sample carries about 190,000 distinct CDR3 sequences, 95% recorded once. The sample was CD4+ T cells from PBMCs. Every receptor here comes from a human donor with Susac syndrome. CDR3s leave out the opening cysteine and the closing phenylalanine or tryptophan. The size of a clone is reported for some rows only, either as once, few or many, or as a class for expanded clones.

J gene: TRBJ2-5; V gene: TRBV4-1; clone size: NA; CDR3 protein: ASSQDPGVIETQY
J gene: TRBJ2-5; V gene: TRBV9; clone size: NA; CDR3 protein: ASSPRGWAGETQY
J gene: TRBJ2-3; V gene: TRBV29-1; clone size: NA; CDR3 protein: SVEEWGQRTDTQY
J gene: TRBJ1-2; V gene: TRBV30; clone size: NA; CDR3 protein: AWSQPAGGYT
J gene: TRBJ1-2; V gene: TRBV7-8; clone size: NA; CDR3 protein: ASSPDDRGLYGYT
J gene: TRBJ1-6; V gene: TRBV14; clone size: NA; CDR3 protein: ASSQNRQSNSPLH
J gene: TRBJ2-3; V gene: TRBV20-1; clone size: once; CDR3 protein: SATGTSGTTDTQY
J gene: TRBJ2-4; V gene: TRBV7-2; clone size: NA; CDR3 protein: ASSTQETGGRRNIQY
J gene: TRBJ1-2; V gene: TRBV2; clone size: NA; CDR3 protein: ASTRDGTTLYGYT
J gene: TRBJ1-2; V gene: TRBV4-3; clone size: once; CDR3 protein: ASSQGTGVSYGYT
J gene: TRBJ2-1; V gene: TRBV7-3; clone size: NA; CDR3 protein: ASSLGGPLNEQF
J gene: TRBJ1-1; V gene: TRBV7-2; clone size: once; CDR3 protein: ASNLGGGTEAF
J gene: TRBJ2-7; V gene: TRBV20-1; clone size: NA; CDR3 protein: SARAQRGFYEQY
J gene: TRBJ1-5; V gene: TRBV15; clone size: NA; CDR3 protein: ATSRAGTADRQPQH
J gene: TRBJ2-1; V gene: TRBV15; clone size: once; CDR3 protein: ATSRTSIEQF
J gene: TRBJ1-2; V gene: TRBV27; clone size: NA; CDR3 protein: ASSLSGAYGYT